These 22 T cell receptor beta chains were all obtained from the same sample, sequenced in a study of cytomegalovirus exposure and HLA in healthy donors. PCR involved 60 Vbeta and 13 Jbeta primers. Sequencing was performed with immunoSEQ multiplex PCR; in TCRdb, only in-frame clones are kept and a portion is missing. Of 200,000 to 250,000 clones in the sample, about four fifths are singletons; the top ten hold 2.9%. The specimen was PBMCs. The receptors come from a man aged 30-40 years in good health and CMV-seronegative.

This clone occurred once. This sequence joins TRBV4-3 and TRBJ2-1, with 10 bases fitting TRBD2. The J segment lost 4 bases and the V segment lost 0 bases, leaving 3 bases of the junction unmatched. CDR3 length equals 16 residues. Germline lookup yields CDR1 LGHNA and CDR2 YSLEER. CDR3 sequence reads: CASSQDKLAGYNEQFF. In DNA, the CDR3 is TGCGCCAGCAGCCAAGATAAACTAGCGGGGTACAATGAGCAGTTCTTC.

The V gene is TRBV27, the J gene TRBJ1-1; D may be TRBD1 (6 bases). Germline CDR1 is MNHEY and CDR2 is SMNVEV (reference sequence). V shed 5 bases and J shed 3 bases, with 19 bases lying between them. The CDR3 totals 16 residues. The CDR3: CASSQWTESRDTEAFF. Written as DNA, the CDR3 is TGTGCCAGCAGTCAGTGGACAGAGTCGAGGGACACTGAAGCTTTCTTT.

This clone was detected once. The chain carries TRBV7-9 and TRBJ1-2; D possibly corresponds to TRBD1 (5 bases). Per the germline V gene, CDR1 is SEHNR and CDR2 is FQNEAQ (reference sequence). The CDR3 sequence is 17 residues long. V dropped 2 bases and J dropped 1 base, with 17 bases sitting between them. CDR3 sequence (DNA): TGTGCCAGCAGCTTAAGAGTTGGGGCAGGGTTTAACTATGGCTACACCTTC. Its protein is CASSLRVGAGFNYGYTF.

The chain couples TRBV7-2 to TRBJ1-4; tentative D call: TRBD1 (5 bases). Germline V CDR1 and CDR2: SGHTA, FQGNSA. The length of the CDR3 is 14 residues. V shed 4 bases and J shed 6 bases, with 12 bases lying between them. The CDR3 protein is CASSSRVVDEKLFF. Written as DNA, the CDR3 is TGTGCCAGCAGCTCCAGGGTAGTTGATGAAAAACTGTTTTTT.

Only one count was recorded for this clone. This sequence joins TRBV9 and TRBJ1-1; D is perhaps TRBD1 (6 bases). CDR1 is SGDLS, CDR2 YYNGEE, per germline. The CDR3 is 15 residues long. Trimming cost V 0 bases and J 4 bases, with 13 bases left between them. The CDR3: CASSVAGGGGTEAFF. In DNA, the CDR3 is TGTGCCAGCAGCGTAGCAGGAGGGGGGGGCACTGAAGCTTTCTTT.

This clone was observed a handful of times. This CDR3 is CASSSDRSPYEQYF. In DNA, the CDR3 is TGTGCCAGCAGCTCCGACAGGAGTCCCTACGAGCAGTACTTC. The chain employs TRBV5-5 and TRBJ2-7; D possibly corresponds to TRBD1 (6 bases). CDR1 and CDR2 (germline): SGHKS, YYEKEE (reference sequence). The V gene lost 3 bases and the J gene lost 2 bases, with 12 bases spanning the gap. The CDR3 extends over 14 amino acids.

In nucleotides, the CDR3 is TGTGCCAGCAGTTTAATTTCAGGGAACACCGGGGAGCTGTTTTTT. It translates to CASSLISGNTGELFF. V and J are TRBV28 and TRBJ2-2, with D unclear. This CDR3 has 15 amino acids. Germline values: CDR1 MDHEN, CDR2 SYDVKM. V lost 2 bases and J 1 base, leaving 8 bases between the germline ends. Using reference TRBV28 and TRBJ2-2 for the parts outside the CDR3, the full variable domain is DVKVTQSSRYLVKRTGEKVFLECVQDMDHENMFWYRQDPGLGLRLIYFSYDVKMKEKGDIPEGYSVSREKKERFSLILESASTNQTSMYLCASSLISGNTGELFFGEGSRLTVL.

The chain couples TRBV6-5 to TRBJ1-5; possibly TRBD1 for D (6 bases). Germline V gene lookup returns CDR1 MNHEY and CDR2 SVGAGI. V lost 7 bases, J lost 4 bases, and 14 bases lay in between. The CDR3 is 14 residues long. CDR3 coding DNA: TGTGCCAGCACAGGAACAGGGCTAAATCAGCCCCAGCATTTT. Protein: CASTGTGLNQPQHF.

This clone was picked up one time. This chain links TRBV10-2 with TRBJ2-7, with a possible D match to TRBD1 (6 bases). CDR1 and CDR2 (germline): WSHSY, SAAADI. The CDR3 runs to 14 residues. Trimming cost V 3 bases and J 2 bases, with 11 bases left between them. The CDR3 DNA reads TGCGCCAGCAGTGATACAGGGAAAGCCTACGAGCAGTACTTC. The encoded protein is CASSDTGKAYEQYF.

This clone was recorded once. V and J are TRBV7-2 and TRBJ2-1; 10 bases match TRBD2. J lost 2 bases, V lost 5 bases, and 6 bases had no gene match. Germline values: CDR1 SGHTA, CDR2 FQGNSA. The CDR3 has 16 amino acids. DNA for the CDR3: TGTGCCAGCAGCCCCGATGGACTAGCGGCCTACAATGAGCAGTTCTTC. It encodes CASSPDGLAAYNEQFF.

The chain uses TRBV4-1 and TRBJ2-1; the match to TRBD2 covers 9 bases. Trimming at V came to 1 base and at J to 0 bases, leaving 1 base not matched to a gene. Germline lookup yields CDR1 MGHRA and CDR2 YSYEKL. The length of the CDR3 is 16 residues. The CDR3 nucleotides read TGCGCCAGCAGCCAAGCAGCGGGGGGCTCCTACAATGAGCAGTTCTTC. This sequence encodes CASSQAAGGSYNEQFF.

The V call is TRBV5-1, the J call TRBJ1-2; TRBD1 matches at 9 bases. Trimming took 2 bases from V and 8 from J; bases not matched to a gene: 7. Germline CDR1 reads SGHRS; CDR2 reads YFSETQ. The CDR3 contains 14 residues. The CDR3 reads CASSLQDRGEGYTF. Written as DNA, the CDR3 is TGCGCCAGCAGCTTACAGGACAGGGGTGAGGGCTACACCTTC.

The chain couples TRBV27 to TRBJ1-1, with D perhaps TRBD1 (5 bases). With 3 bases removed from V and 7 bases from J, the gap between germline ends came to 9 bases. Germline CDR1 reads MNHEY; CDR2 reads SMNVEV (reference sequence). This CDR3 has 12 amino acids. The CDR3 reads CASSFRTREAFF. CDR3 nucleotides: TGTGCCAGCAGTTTCCGGACACGTGAAGCTTTCTTT.

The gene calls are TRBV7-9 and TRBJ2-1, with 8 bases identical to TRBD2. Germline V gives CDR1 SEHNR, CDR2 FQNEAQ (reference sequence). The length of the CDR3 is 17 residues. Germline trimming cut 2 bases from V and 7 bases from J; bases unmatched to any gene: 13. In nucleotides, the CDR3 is TGTGCCAGCAGCTTATCAAGGAGAGGTAGCGGGGTAAATGAGCAGTTCTTC. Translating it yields CASSLSRRGSGVNEQFF.

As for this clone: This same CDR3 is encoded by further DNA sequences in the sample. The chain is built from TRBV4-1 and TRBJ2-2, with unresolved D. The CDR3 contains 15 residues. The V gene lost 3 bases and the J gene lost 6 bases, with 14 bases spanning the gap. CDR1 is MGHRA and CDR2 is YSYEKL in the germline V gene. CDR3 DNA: TGCGCCAGCAGCCAGGCCCCCCGCGAGGCCGGGGAGCTGTTTTTT. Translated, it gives CASSQAPREAGELFF.

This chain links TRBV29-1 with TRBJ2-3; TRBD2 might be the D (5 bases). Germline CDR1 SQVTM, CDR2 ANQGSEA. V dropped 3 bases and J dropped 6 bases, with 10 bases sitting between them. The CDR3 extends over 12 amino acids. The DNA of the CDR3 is TGCAGCGTTGACCGCGGGTTGGATACGCAGTATTTT. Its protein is CSVDRGLDTQYF.

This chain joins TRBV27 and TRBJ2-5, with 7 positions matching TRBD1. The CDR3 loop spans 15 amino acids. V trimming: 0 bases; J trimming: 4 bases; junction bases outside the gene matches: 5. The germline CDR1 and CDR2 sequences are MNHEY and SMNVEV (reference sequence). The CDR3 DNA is TGTGCCAGCAGTTTATCTCTAAGGGGGCGAGAGACCCAGTACTTC. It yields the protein CASSLSLRGRETQYF.

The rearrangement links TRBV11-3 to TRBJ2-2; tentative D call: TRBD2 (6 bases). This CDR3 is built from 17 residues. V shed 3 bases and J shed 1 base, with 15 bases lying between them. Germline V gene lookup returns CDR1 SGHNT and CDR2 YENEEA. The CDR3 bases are TGTGCCAGCAGCTTCCAGCTCAGGGACTGGAACACCGGGGAGCTGTTTTTT. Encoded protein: CASSFQLRDWNTGELFF. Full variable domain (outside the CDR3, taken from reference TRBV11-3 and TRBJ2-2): EAGVVQSPRYKIIEKKQPVAFWCNPISGHNTLYWYLQNLGQGPELLIRYENEEAVDDSQLPKDRFSAERLKGVDSTLKIQPAELGDSAVYLCASSFQLRDWNTGELFFGEGSRLTVL.

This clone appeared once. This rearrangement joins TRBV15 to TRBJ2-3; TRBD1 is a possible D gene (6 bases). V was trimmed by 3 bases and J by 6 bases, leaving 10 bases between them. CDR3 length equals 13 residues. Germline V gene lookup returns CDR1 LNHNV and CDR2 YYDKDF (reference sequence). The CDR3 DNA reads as TGTGCCACCAGCAGGATTCAGGGGGATACGCAGTATTTT. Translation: CATSRIQGDTQYF. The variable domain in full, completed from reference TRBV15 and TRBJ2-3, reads DAMVIQNPRYQVTQFGKPVTLSCSQTLNHNVMYWYQQKSSQAPKLLFHYYDKDFNNEADTPDNFQSRRPNTSFCFLDIRSPGLGDTAMYLCATSRIQGDTQYFGPGTRLTVL.

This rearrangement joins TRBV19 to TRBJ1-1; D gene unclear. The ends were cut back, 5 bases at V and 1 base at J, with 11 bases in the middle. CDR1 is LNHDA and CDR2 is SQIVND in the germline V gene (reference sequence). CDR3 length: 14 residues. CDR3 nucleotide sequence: TGTGCCAGTAGTCAGTCTCCAGGGAACACTGAAGCTTTCTTT. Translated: CASSQSPGNTEAFF. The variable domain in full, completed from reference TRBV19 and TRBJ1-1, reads DGGITQSPKYLFRKEGQNVTLSCEQNLNHDAMYWYRQDPGQGLRLIYYSQIVNDFQKGDIAEGYSVSREKKESFPLTVTSAQKNPTAFYLCASSQSPGNTEAFFGQGTRLTVV.

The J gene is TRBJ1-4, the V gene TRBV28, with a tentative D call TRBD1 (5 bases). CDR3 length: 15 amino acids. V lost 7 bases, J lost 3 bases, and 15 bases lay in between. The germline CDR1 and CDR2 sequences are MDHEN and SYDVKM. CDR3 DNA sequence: TGTGCCAGCAACCTCCGGCAGGGTGCTAATGAAAAACTGTTTTTT. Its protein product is CASNLRQGANEKLFF.

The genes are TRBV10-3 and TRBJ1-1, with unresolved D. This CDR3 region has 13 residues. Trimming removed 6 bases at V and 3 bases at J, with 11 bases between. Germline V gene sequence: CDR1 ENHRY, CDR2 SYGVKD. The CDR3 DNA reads TGTGCCATCAGCGAAGCCGTGCACACTGAAGCTTTCTTT. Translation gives CAISEAVHTEAFF.